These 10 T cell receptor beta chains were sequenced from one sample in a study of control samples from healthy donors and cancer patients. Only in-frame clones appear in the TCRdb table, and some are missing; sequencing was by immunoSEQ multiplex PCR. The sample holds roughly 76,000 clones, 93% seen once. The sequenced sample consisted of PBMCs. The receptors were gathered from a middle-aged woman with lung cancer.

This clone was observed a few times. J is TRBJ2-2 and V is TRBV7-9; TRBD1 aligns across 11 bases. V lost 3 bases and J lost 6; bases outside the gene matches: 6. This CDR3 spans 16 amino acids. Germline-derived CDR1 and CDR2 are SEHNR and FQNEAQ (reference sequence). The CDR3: CASSLVGQGAPGELFF. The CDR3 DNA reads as TGTGCCAGCAGCTTGGTCGGACAGGGGGCGCCCGGGGAGCTGTTTTTT. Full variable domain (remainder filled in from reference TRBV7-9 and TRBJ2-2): DTGVSQNPRHKITKRGQNVTFRCDPISEHNRLYWYRQTLGQGPEFLTYFQNEAQLEKSRLLSDRFSAERPKGSFSTLEIQRTEQGDSAMYLCASSLVGQGAPGELFFGEGSRLTVL.

CDR3 region: CASSPDKSYGYTF. CDR3 DNA: TGTGCCAGCAGCCCCGACAAAAGCTATGGCTACACCTTC. The rearrangement joins TRBV6-5 to TRBJ1-2; D is undetermined. This CDR3 is built from 13 residues. CDR1 and CDR2 from the germline V gene are MNHEY and SVGAGI. Between the trimmed V and J ends, which lost 6 bases and 4 bases, there was a span of 12 bases.

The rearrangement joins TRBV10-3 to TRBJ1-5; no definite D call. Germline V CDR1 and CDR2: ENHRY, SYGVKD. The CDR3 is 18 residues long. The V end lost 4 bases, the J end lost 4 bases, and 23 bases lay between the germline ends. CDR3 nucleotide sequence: TGTGCCATCAGTGTGGCCCCCGGCTTGCCAGATGTAAATCAGCCCCAGCATTTT. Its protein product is CAISVAPGLPDVNQPQHF.

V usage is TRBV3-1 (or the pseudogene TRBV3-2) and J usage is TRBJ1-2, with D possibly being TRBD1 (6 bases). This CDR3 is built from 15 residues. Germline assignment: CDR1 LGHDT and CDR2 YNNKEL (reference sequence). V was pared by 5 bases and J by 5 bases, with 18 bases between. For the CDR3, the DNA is TGTGCCAGCAGCTACCTCGACAGGAGTGCTTATGGCTACACCTTC. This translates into CASSYLDRSAYGYTF.

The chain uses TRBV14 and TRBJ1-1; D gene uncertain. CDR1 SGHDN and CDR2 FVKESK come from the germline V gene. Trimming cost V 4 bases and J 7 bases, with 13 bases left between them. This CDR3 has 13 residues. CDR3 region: CASSPWAANEAFF. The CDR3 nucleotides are TGTGCCAGCAGCCCTTGGGCCGCTAATGAAGCTTTCTTT.

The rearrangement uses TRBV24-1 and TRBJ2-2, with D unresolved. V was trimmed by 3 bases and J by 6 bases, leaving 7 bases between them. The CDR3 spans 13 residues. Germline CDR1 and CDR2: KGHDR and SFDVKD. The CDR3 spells CATSDPPSGELFF. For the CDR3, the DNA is TGTGCCACCAGTGATCCCCCGTCCGGGGAGCTGTTTTTT.

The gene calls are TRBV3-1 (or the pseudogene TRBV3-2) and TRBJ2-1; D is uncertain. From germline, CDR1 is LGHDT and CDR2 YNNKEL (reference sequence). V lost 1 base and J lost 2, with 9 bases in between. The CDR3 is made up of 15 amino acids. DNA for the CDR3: TGTGCCAGCAGCCAAGGGCAGGTGACCTACAATGAGCAGTTCTTC. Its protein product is CASSQGQVTYNEQFF.

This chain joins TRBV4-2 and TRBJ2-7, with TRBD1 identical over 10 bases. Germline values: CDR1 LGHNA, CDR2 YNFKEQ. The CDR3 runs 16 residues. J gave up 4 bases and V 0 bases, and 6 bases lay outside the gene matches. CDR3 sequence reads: CASSQEGDRGRYEQYF. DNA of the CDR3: TGTGCCAGCAGCCAAGAAGGCGACAGGGGGCGGTACGAGCAGTACTTC.

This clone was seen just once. The CDR3 coding sequence is TGTGCCACCAGGTCGTGGGTTGACGGAATTAATCAGCCCCAGCATTTT. It encodes CATRSWVDGINQPQHF. The V call is TRBV19, the J call TRBJ1-5; D is ambiguous. The V gene lost 10 bases and the J gene lost 4 bases, with 23 bases spanning the gap. The germline V gene has CDR1 LNHDA and CDR2 SQIVND (reference sequence). The CDR3 extends over 16 amino acids.

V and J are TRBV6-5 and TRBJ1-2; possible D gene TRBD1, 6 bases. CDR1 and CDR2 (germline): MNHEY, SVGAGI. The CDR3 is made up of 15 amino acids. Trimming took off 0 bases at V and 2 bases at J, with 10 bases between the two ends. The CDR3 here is CASSYSTRGNYGYTF. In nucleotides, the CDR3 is TGTGCCAGCAGTTACTCGACCAGGGGAAACTATGGCTACACCTTC.